This T cell receptor (beta chain) is from a study of neoadjuvant nivolumab and ipilimumab in lung cancer. V shed 4 bases and J shed 0 bases, with 15 bases lying between them. Germline assignment: CDR1 GTSNPN and CDR2 SVGIG (reference sequence). The CDR3 runs 15 residues. Profiled with immunoSEQ multiplex PCR; TCRdb holds only in-frame clones, not every one. The data hold roughly 14,000 clones, with roughly 75% observed a single time. The clonotype was recovered from an adult with non-small cell lung cancer. The sample consisted of peripheral blood, taken after neoadjuvant nivolumab, alone or with ipilimumab, at or shortly before surgery. The chain employs TRBV30 and TRBJ1-2; weak D call: TRBD1 (6 bases). DNA for the CDR3: TGTGCCTGGAAGAATTTGGGGGGGCCTAACTATGGCTACACCTTC. Its translation: CAWKNLGGPNYGYTF.